This is a list of T cell receptor beta chains from one sample in a study of T cells in Graves' hyperthyroidism and ophthalmopathy. One entry per CDR3 protein results from TCRdb running MiXCR on the multiplex PCR reads. The sample carries 300,000 to 400,000 distinct CDR3 sequences, approximately 14% recorded once. The material sequenced was blood. All receptors come from a woman in her 30s with Graves' hyperthyroidism. CDR3s include the opening cysteine and the closing phenylalanine or tryptophan. The D gene is left open where the match is weak. Clone sizes are given selectively: once, few, many, or a class where the clone is expanded.

V gene	clone size	J gene	D gene	CDR3 protein	CDR3 DNA
TRBV7-9	NA	TRBJ2-3	TRBD2	CASSLGREADTQYF	TGTGCCAGCAGCTTAGGGCGGGAGGCAGATACGCAGTATTTT
TRBV12-3/TRBV12-4	many	TRBJ2-5	NA	CASSFDGGRYQETQYF	TGTGCCAGCAGTTTCGACGGTGGGCGGTACCAAGAGACCCAGTACTTC
TRBV24-1	few	TRBJ2-2	NA	CATSKAGNTGELFF	TGTGCCACCAGTAAAGCGGGGAACACCGGGGAGCTGTTTTTT
TRBV2	many	TRBJ2-5	TRBD2	CASTSGSQETQYF	TGTGCCAGCACGAGCGGGAGCCAAGAGACCCAGTACTTC
TRBV18	few	TRBJ1-6	NA	CASSPFPGQDNSPLHF	TGTGCCAGCTCACCATTCCCTGGGCAGGATAATTCACCCCTCCACTTT
TRBV18	few	TRBJ2-2	NA	CASLTEGRENTGELFF	TGTGCCAGCTTAACGGAGGGAAGGGAGAACACCGGGGAGCTGTTTTTT
TRBV28	many	TRBJ2-5	NA	CASRYLAIETQYF	TGTGCCAGCAGGTACCTAGCGATTGAGACCCAGTACTTC
TRBV7-8	many	TRBJ2-1	TRBD2	CASRPTSGAYNEQFF	TGTGCCAGCAGGCCAACTAGCGGGGCCTACAATGAGCAGTTCTTC
TRBV25-1	few	TRBJ2-5	TRBD2	CASSGLAGVEETQYF	TGTGCCAGCAGTGGGTTAGCGGGAGTCGAAGAGACCCAGTACTTC
TRBV24-1	many	TRBJ2-3	NA	CATSGGLGGGDTDTQYF	TGTGCCACCAGTGGCGGTTTGGGGGGCGGTGACACAGATACGCAGTATTTT
TRBV5-1	few	TRBJ2-7	TRBD2	CASSLGEGIGEQYF	TGCGCCAGCAGCTTGGGGGAGGGAATAGGCGAGCAGTACTTC
TRBV27	few	TRBJ2-3	NA	CASSFAGFTDTQYF	TGTGCCAGCAGTTTCGCCGGGTTCACAGATACGCAGTATTTT
TRBV4-3	NA	TRBJ2-1	NA	CASSRGAGTYNEQFF	TGCGCCAGCAGCCGCGGGGCGGGTACCTACAATGAGCAGTTCTTC
TRBV12-3/TRBV12-4	many	TRBJ2-1	NA	CASTLGFEQFF	TGTGCCAGCACCTTAGGGTTTGAGCAGTTCTTC
TRBV18	few	TRBJ1-6	NA	CASSPRAMRGSDNSPLHF	TGTGCCAGCTCACCACGGGCGATGCGGGGCTCCGATAATTCACCCCTCCACTTT
TRBV4-3	NA	TRBJ2-1	TRBD2	CASSQEPPSSGTRNEQFF	TGCGCCAGCAGCCAAGAACCCCCTTCTAGCGGAACGAGGAATGAGCAGTTCTTC
TRBV27	NA	TRBJ2-2	TRBD2	CASSFQLAGGVGELFF	TGTGCCAGCAGTTTCCAACTAGCGGGAGGGGTCGGGGAGCTGTTTTTT
TRBV20-1	many	TRBJ2-1	NA	CSATWTESPGGGNEQFF	TGCAGTGCTACCTGGACGGAGAGCCCAGGTGGGGGAAATGAGCAGTTCTTC
TRBV6-1	few	TRBJ2-2	TRBD2	CASSYSGRSTGELFF	TGTGCCAGCAGTTATAGCGGGAGGTCCACCGGGGAGCTGTTTTTT
TRBV7-9	many	TRBJ1-1	NA	CASSQAYAARRNTEAFF	TGTGCCAGCAGCCAGGCCTATGCAGCTCGTCGGAACACTGAAGCTTTCTTT
TRBV20-1	few	TRBJ2-4	NA	CSGTRGQNIQYF	TGCAGTGGCACGCGGGGGCAAAACATTCAGTACTTC
TRBV7-2	NA	TRBJ1-5	NA	CASSQFGAGNQPQHF	TGTGCCAGCAGTCAATTTGGGGCAGGGAATCAGCCCCAGCATTTT
TRBV29-1	NA	TRBJ1-1	NA	CSVELRGGHTEAFF	TGCAGCGTTGAACTCCGAGGGGGGCACACTGAAGCTTTCTTT
TRBV11-2	many	TRBJ2-3	TRBD2	CASSPAGGPADTQYF	TGTGCCAGCAGCCCAGCGGGAGGGCCGGCGGATACGCAGTATTTT
TRBV28	once	TRBJ2-2	TRBD2	CASRPGLNTGELFF	TGTGCCAGCAGACCGGGACTAAACACCGGGGAGCTGTTTTTT
TRBV7-3	many	TRBJ2-3	TRBD2	CASSLSGITDTQYF	TGTGCCAGCAGCTTGAGCGGGATCACAGATACGCAGTATTTT
TRBV6-1	many	TRBJ1-5	NA	CASSETDMDQPQHF	TGTGCCAGCAGTGAAACGGATATGGATCAGCCCCAGCATTTT
TRBV29-1	NA	TRBJ2-7	NA	CSVRAGTYEQYF	TGCAGCGTTAGGGCGGGAACGTACGAGCAGTACTTC
TRBV28	NA	TRBJ2-2	TRBD2	CASSFLAGDGELFF	TGTGCCAGCAGTTTCCTAGCGGGGGACGGGGAGCTGTTTTTT
TRBV28	few	TRBJ2-5	NA	CASSPTHVGVGKTQYF	TGTGCCAGCAGCCCAACCCATGTGGGGGTGGGGAAGACCCAGTACTTC
TRBV27	many	TRBJ2-5	NA	CASSLQGTLGQGTQYF	TGTGCCAGCAGTTTACAGGGCACGTTGGGGCAAGGGACCCAGTACTTC
TRBV20-1	NA	TRBJ1-5	NA	CSASSQPQHF	TGCAGTGCTAGCTCCCAGCCCCAGCATTTT
TRBV9	few	TRBJ2-1	NA	CASSPTTSNNEQFF	TGTGCCAGCAGCCCCACCACTAGCAACAATGAGCAGTTCTTC
TRBV20-1	NA	TRBJ2-1	TRBD2	CSATHLAGPTYNEQFF	TGCAGTGCTACCCATTTAGCGGGACCTACCTACAATGAGCAGTTCTTC
TRBV6-1	many	TRBJ2-3	TRBD2	CASAGGLAGGPTDTQYF	TGTGCCAGCGCTGGGGGACTAGCGGGAGGGCCGACAGATACGCAGTATTTT
TRBV25-1	NA	TRBJ2-1	TRBD2	CASSDPGLAGVFKHEQFF	TGTGCCAGCAGTGACCCGGGACTAGCGGGAGTTTTTAAGCATGAGCAGTTCTTC
TRBV27	few	TRBJ2-4	NA	CANPMGLAKNIQYF	TGTGCCAACCCTATGGGGCTAGCCAAAAACATTCAGTACTTC
TRBV6-2/TRBV6-3	few	TRBJ1-1	NA	CASSVRNTEAFF	TGTGCCAGCAGTGTTCGGAACACTGAAGCTTTCTTT
TRBV11-2	NA	TRBJ2-1	NA	CASSLRPPPSNEHFF	TGTGCCAGCAGCTTAAGACCCCCTCCTAGCAATGAGCACTTCTTC
TRBV7-9	NA	TRBJ2-7	NA	CAEGREDYEQYF	TGTGCCGAAGGCAGGGAGGACTACGAGCAGTACTTC
TRBV19	many	TRBJ2-1	TRBD2	CASKVAGGSDEQFF	TGTGCCAGTAAGGTCGCGGGAGGAAGCGATGAGCAGTTCTTC
TRBV5-1	many	TRBJ2-3	NA	CASSLSGMIDTQYF	TGCGCCAGCAGCTTGTCCGGGATGATAGATACGCAGTATTTT
TRBV20-1	many	TRBJ2-7	NA	CSARRYGGPIYEQYF	TGCAGTGCTAGAAGGTATGGGGGGCCCATCTACGAGCAGTACTTC
TRBV5-5	NA	TRBJ1-5	NA	CASCRSGDQPQHF	TGTGCCAGCTGCCGGTCGGGAGATCAGCCCCAGCATTTT
TRBV2	many	TRBJ2-1	TRBD1	CASGDETGFPNEQFF	TGTGCCAGCGGAGATGAGACAGGGTTTCCAAATGAGCAGTTCTTC
TRBV5-5	many	TRBJ1-1	NA	CASSWPLGNTEAFF	TGTGCCAGCAGCTGGCCCTTGGGGAACACTGAAGCTTTCTTT
TRBV12-3/TRBV12-4	many	TRBJ2-3	NA	CASSFGGDVDTQYF	TGTGCCAGCAGTTTCGGAGGGGACGTAGATACGCAGTATTTT
TRBV6-2/TRBV6-3	many	TRBJ2-1	NA	CASRTQGNEQFF	TGTGCCAGCAGAACCCAGGGCAATGAGCAGTTCTTC
TRBV19	NA	TRBJ2-2	TRBD2	CASSITSGSSGELFF	TGTGCCAGTAGTATTACTAGCGGGAGTTCCGGGGAGCTGTTTTTT
TRBV27	NA	TRBJ2-3	NA	CASSLYGRETDTQYF	TGTGCCAGCAGTTTATACGGGAGAGAGACAGATACGCAGTATTTT
TRBV3-1	few	TRBJ1-3	NA	CASSHSDRSGNTIYF	TGTGCCAGCAGCCATTCCGACAGGTCTGGAAACACCATATATTTT
TRBV7-3	few	TRBJ2-1	NA	CASGPSNNEQFF	TGTGCCAGTGGGCCTAGTAATAATGAGCAGTTCTTC